Included here is one T cell receptor beta chain sequence, with context. Its antigen remains unidentified. The data derive from a study of CXCR3-negative and CXCR3-positive naive CD8 T cells. Regarding the study as a whole: Researchers report that CXCR3-positive naive cells carry more hydrophobic TRB CDR3s than CXCR3-negative naive cells. Diversity proved comparably high across both naive subsets and much lower in memory CD8+ cells. TRB CDR3 properties were used to infer TCR strength, and surface CD5 was comparable between naive subsets.

It was by 5' RACE with UMI labels that the TRB cDNA libraries were prepared. One entry per CDR3 protein, without DNA, is what TCRdb gives after re-calling the 5' RACE reads. The listing records under 150,000 distinct CDR3 sequences. Germline values: CDR1 SGHRS, CDR2 YFSETQ. The CDR3 sequence is 15 residues long. The chain employs TRBV5-1 and TRBJ2-1. This TCR was recovered from a human donor in good health. Some clones in this sample may be carry-over from other donors' samples. What was sequenced was naive CXCR3+ CD8+ T cells from blood. Subset described: CD45RO-CCR7+CD27+CD95- naive CD8+ T cells expressing CXCR3 (TNR3+). CDR3: CASSLTGGYNNEQFF.